The rows below give T cell receptor beta chains drawn from one sample of a study of metastatic and nonmetastatic thyroid tumors. Through MiXCR, TCRdb re-clonotyped the PCR reads. The data show about 70,000 clones, less than 20% seen once. Specimen: blood. The receptors originated from a female donor with papillary thyroid cancer or a benign thyroid nodule (not recorded which). Some clones in this sample may be carry-over from other donors' samples. The CDR3 runs from the conserved cysteine through the conserved F or W. The order of the fields is V gene, J gene, clone size, D gene, CDR3 protein, CDR3 DNA. D genes are given only for firm matches. Rows give clone size only sometimes, using once, few, many, or a class for an expanded clone.

>TRBV11-2|TRBJ2-3|.|TRBD1
CASSLDFRQGAIDTQYF
TGTGCCAGCAGCTTAGATTTTAGACAGGGGGCGATAGATACGCAGTATTTT
>TRBV27|TRBJ1-6|few|.
CASSQIYGSSYNSPLHF
TGTGCCAGCAGTCAAATATACGGGAGCTCCTATAATTCACCCCTCCACTTT
>TRBV28|TRBJ1-2|many|.
CASRPGPAYGYTF
TGTGCCAGCAGGCCGGGCCCAGCCTATGGCTACACCTTC
>TRBV5-6|TRBJ2-7|many|.
CASSLDGSSYEQYF
TGTGCCAGCAGCTTGGACGGGAGCTCCTACGAGCAGTACTTC
>TRBV2|TRBJ1-5|many|TRBD1
CASRTGTQPQHF
TGTGCCAGCAGGACAGGGACTCAGCCCCAGCATTTT
>TRBV27|TRBJ2-1|many|.
CASSTGRGSSYNEQFF
TGTGCCAGCAGCACGGGACGGGGGAGCTCCTACAATGAGCAGTTCTTC
>TRBV4-2|TRBJ2-3|.|.
CASSHTGGDTQYF
TGTGCCAGCAGCCACACAGGAGGAGATACGCAGTATTTT
>TRBV18|TRBJ1-1|.|.
CASSSRGAGAFF
TGTGCCAGCTCCTCGCGGGGGGCAGGAGCTTTCTTT
>TRBV6-4|TRBJ1-1|many|.
CASGLTDNTEAFF
TGTGCCAGCGGGTTGACAGATAACACTGAAGCTTTCTTT
>TRBV18|TRBJ2-2|many|.
CASSPDGKRSTGELFF
TGTGCCAGCTCACCGGATGGGAAGCGATCCACCGGGGAGCTGTTTTTT
>TRBV28|TRBJ2-7|many|TRBD2
CASRTSGTYEQYF
TGTGCCAGCAGGACTAGCGGGACCTACGAGCAGTACTTC
>TRBV6-1|TRBJ2-1|few|TRBD2
CASTWTSGSYNEQFF
TGTGCCAGCACTTGGACTAGCGGATCCTACAATGAGCAGTTCTTC
>TRBV6-1|TRBJ1-4|many|.
CASSTGRDATNEKLFF
TGTGCCAGCAGTACGGGACGGGATGCAACTAATGAAAAACTGTTTTTT
>TRBV11-2|TRBJ2-7|many|.
CASSSFSEQYF
TGTGCCAGCAGCTCTTTCAGCGAGCAGTACTTC
>TRBV2|TRBJ1-2|many|TRBD1
CASSGLGQGDGYTF
TGTGCCAGCAGTGGACTCGGACAGGGCGATGGCTACACCTTC
>TRBV3-1|TRBJ2-1|many|.
CASSQARAWGEQFF
TGTGCCAGCAGCCAAGCCAGGGCCTGGGGTGAGCAGTTCTTC
>TRBV6-1|TRBJ2-3|.|.
CASSDLSGSDTRYF
TGTGCCAGCAGTGATTTATCGGGGTCGGATACGCGGTATTTT
>TRBV12-3/TRBV12-4|TRBJ1-5|few|.
CASSPRASNQPQHF
TGTGCCAGCAGCCCTCGTGCGAGCAATCAGCCCCAGCATTTT
>TRBV10-2|TRBJ1-5|medium-sized|.
CASTQGSNQPQHF
TGCGCCAGCACCCAGGGGAGTAATCAGCCCCAGCATTTT
>TRBV5-1|TRBJ1-3|many|.
CASSFGTVSGNTIYF
TGCGCCAGCAGCTTCGGGACGGTGTCTGGAAACACCATATATTTT
>TRBV28|TRBJ2-7|few|.
CASSPSGSYEQYF
TGTGCCAGCAGCCCTTCAGGGTCCTACGAGCAGTACTTC
>TRBV6-1|TRBJ2-1|.|.
CTSSASGRRNEQFF
TGTACCAGCAGTGCAAGTGGGAGGAGGAATGAGCAGTTCTTC
>TRBV11-3|TRBJ2-7|.|.
CASSDRDYEQYF
TGTGCCAGCAGCGACAGAGACTACGAGCAGTACTTC
>TRBV5-1|TRBJ2-3|.|.
CASSLDVAGDTQYF
TGCGCCAGCAGCTTAGACGTCGCCGGAGATACGCAGTATTTT
>TRBV27|TRBJ2-5|many|.
CASSSAKWETQYF
TGTGCCAGCAGTTCGGCCAAGTGGGAGACCCAGTACTTC
>TRBV7-9|TRBJ1-3|many|.
CASSEGTSGNTIYF
TGTGCCAGCTCGGAGGGGACGTCTGGAAACACCATATATTTT
>TRBV4-1|TRBJ2-7|many|TRBD2
CASSQEGRVGVEQYF
TGCGCCAGCAGCCAAGAGGGGAGGGTGGGGGTCGAGCAGTACTTC
>TRBV20-1|TRBJ2-5|.|TRBD2
CSATRAGGGETQYF
TGCAGTGCTACGCGAGCGGGAGGAGGAGAGACCCAGTACTTC
>TRBV2|TRBJ2-2|many|.
CASSESLEGSTGELFF
TGTGCCAGCAGTGAAAGTCTAGAGGGATCCACCGGGGAGCTGTTTTTT
>TRBV28|TRBJ2-5|many|.
CASSFWDQETQYF
TGTGCCAGCAGTTTTTGGGATCAAGAGACCCAGTACTTC